These T cell receptor beta chains were read from a single sample in a study of T cells after yellow fever vaccination. TCRdb called the 5' RACE reads again in MiXCR, with one record for every CDR3 protein. The profile shows 300,000 to 350,000 distinct CDR3 sequences, around 8.1% of them singletons. Sequences were derived from PBMCs, sampled about 41 days after the first yellow fever vaccination. The receptors derive from a man between 18 and 29 years old who received the YFV17D yellow fever vaccine. Each CDR3 is given with its conserved first and last residue. The order of the fields is J gene, V gene, clone size, D gene, CDR3 length, CDR3 protein, CDR3 DNA. A D gene is named only where the DNA matches it firmly. Only some rows state a clone size, as once, few, many or a class for expanded clones.

J: TRBJ2-7
V: TRBV15
size: NA
D: NA
length: 17
CDR3: CATSRGDRLVDSYEQYF
DNA: TGTGCCACCAGCAGAGGTGACCGACTAGTCGATTCCTACGAGCAGTACTTC

J: TRBJ2-3
V: TRBV10-3
size: NA
D: NA
length: 13
CDR3: CAISAAGEDTQYF
DNA: TGTGCCATCAGTGCGGCAGGGGAGGATACGCAGTATTTT

J: TRBJ1-1
V: TRBV7-3
size: many
D: NA
length: 15
CDR3: CASSLMPDGDTEAFF
DNA: TGTGCCAGCAGCTTAATGCCTGACGGGGACACTGAAGCTTTCTTT

J: TRBJ2-1
V: TRBV27
size: few
D: NA
length: 11
CDR3: CVSSRYNEQFF
DNA: TGTGTCTCTAGTCGGTACAATGAGCAGTTCTTC

J: TRBJ1-4
V: TRBV7-8
size: NA
D: NA
length: 13
CDR3: CASSFPDNEKLLF
DNA: TGTGCCAGCAGCTTCCCGGATAATGAAAAACTGCTTTTT

J: TRBJ1-2
V: TRBV20-1
size: few
D: NA
length: 11
CDR3: CSAGANYGYTF
DNA: TGCAGTGCTGGTGCTAACTATGGCTACACCTTC

J: TRBJ2-3
V: TRBV20-1
size: NA
D: NA
length: 14
CDR3: CSAQGAMVADTQYF
DNA: TGCAGTGCTCAAGGAGCGATGGTCGCAGATACGCAGTATTTT

J: TRBJ2-4
V: TRBV12-3/TRBV12-4
size: NA
D: NA
length: 12
CDR3: CASSPNGNIPYF
DNA: TGTGCCAGCAGTCCCAACGGGAACATTCCGTACTTC

J: TRBJ2-1
V: TRBV5-1
size: NA
D: TRBD2
length: 18
CDR3: CASSSSGSAGGRDNEQFF
DNA: TGCGCCAGCAGCTCTAGTGGCAGCGCGGGGGGTAGGGACAATGAGCAGTTCTTC

J: TRBJ2-2
V: TRBV4-3
size: NA
D: NA
length: 15
CDR3: CASSQDSLPLGELFF
DNA: TGCGCCAGCAGCCAAGATTCACTGCCTCTCGGGGAGCTGTTTTTT

J: TRBJ2-3
V: TRBV14
size: NA
D: NA
length: 21
CDR3: CASSQGWGSFDSWADTDTQYF
DNA: TGTGCCAGCAGCCAAGGATGGGGGTCTTTTGACAGCTGGGCAGACACAGATACGCAGTATTTT

J: TRBJ1-2
V: TRBV5-1
size: NA
D: NA
length: 16
CDR3: CASSLTSPRAGIGYTF
DNA: TGCGCCAGCAGCTTGACAAGCCCTCGGGCGGGGATTGGCTACACCTTC

J: TRBJ2-7
V: TRBV12-3/TRBV12-4
size: NA
D: NA
length: 14
CDR3: CASTLGLGNYEQYF
DNA: TGTGCCAGCACATTGGGGCTTGGTAACTACGAGCAGTACTTC

J: TRBJ2-7
V: TRBV4-3
size: many
D: NA
length: 16
CDR3: CASSQEVPGPAYEQYF
DNA: TGCGCCAGCAGCCAAGAGGTACCAGGGCCGGCCTACGAGCAGTACTTC

J: TRBJ1-2
V: TRBV20-1
size: few
D: NA
length: 12
CDR3: CSAKTENYGYTF
DNA: TGCAGTGCGAAGACAGAGAACTATGGCTACACCTTC

J: TRBJ1-2
V: TRBV20-1
size: NA
D: TRBD1
length: 14
CDR3: CSARRDSFLYGYTF
DNA: TGCAGTGCTAGACGGGACAGCTTCCTCTATGGCTACACCTTC

J: TRBJ2-3
V: TRBV12-3/TRBV12-4
size: NA
D: NA
length: 15
CDR3: CASSFGESAADTQYF
DNA: TGTGCCAGCAGTTTTGGGGAGTCCGCCGCAGATACGCAGTATTTT

J: TRBJ2-2
V: TRBV10-3
size: few
D: TRBD1
length: 15
CDR3: CATKTGEELAGELFF
DNA: TGTGCCACTAAGACAGGGGAAGAATTGGCCGGGGAGCTGTTTTTT

J: TRBJ1-3
V: TRBV7-9
size: few
D: TRBD1
length: 16
CDR3: CASSSQTGGSGNTIYF
DNA: TGTGCCAGCAGCTCCCAGACAGGGGGCTCTGGAAACACCATATATTTT

J: TRBJ2-1
V: TRBV27
size: few
D: NA
length: 15
CDR3: CASSLSVGPLNEQFF
DNA: TGTGCCAGCAGTTTATCTGTTGGGCCTCTCAATGAGCAGTTCTTC

J: TRBJ1-2
V: TRBV5-1
size: NA
D: NA
length: 13
CDR3: CASSLGAADGYTF
DNA: TGCGCCAGCAGCTTGGGGGCCGCGGATGGCTACACCTTC

J: TRBJ2-2
V: TRBV20-1
size: many
D: NA
length: 14
CDR3: CSAREQLNTGELFF
DNA: TGCAGTGCTAGAGAACAGTTGAACACCGGGGAGCTGTTTTTT

J: TRBJ2-4
V: TRBV12-3/TRBV12-4
size: NA
D: NA
length: 15
CDR3: CASQNRVEGKNIQYF
DNA: TGTGCCAGCCAGAACAGGGTCGAGGGCAAAAACATTCAGTACTTC

J: TRBJ2-5
V: TRBV6-5
size: few
D: NA
length: 19
CDR3: CASSYGAYGGEVVRETQYF
DNA: TGTGCCAGCAGTTACGGGGCCTATGGGGGCGAGGTAGTCAGGGAGACCCAGTACTTC

J: TRBJ1-5
V: TRBV4-1
size: NA
D: NA
length: 17
CDR3: CASSQDPKGGVRQPQHF
DNA: TGCGCCAGCAGCCAAGATCCAAAGGGAGGGGTTCGTCAGCCCCAGCATTTT

J: TRBJ2-1
V: TRBV4-1
size: few
D: NA
length: 16
CDR3: CASSQDWGQEYNEQFF
DNA: TGCGCCAGCAGCCAAGATTGGGGACAAGAATACAATGAGCAGTTCTTC

J: TRBJ2-1
V: TRBV5-1
size: NA
D: TRBD2
length: 13
CDR3: CASGTSGYNEQFF
DNA: TGCGCCAGCGGGACTAGCGGCTACAATGAGCAGTTCTTC

J: TRBJ1-5
V: TRBV6-1
size: NA
D: NA
length: 14
CDR3: CASSLDWRNQPQHF
DNA: TGTGCCAGCAGCCTGGACTGGAGAAATCAGCCCCAGCATTTT

J: TRBJ2-3
V: TRBV5-6
size: few
D: TRBD2
length: 16
CDR3: CASSPSSGGITDTQYF
DNA: TGTGCCAGCAGTCCTTCTAGCGGGGGGATCACAGATACGCAGTATTTT

J: TRBJ1-2
V: TRBV29-1
size: many
D: NA
length: 12
CDR3: CSVEERGYGYTF
DNA: TGCAGCGTTGAAGAACGGGGGTACGGCTACACCTTC

J: TRBJ2-3
V: TRBV20-1
size: NA
D: NA
length: 18
CDR3: CSASPHPGAGATTDTQYF
DNA: TGCAGTGCTAGCCCGCACCCCGGGGCGGGGGCCACCACAGATACGCAGTATTTT

J: TRBJ2-5
V: TRBV7-3
size: NA
D: NA
length: 13
CDR3: CASSSIPQETQYF
DNA: TGTGCCAGCAGCTCCATACCCCAAGAGACCCAGTACTTC

J: TRBJ2-3
V: TRBV7-2
size: few
D: NA
length: 14
CDR3: CASSSRQRRDTQYF
DNA: TGTGCCAGCAGCTCCAGACAGCGCAGAGATACGCAGTATTTT

J: TRBJ1-3
V: TRBV4-1
size: few
D: NA
length: 15
CDR3: CASSQDRGLGNTIYF
DNA: TGCGCCAGCAGCCAAGATCGGGGGCTGGGAAACACCATATATTTT

J: TRBJ2-3
V: TRBV5-6
size: many
D: TRBD1
length: 16
CDR3: CASSQVDRYSTDTQYF
DNA: TGTGCCAGCAGCCAAGTGGACAGGTATAGCACAGATACGCAGTATTTT

J: TRBJ1-5
V: TRBV7-9
size: few
D: TRBD1
length: 15
CDR3: CASSGQGPINQPQHF
DNA: TGTGCCAGCAGCGGACAGGGGCCGATCAATCAGCCCCAGCATTTT

J: TRBJ1-2
V: TRBV20-1
size: few
D: NA
length: 13
CDR3: CSARGGTLYGYTF
DNA: TGCAGTGCTAGAGGGGGAACCCTCTATGGCTACACCTTC

J: TRBJ2-5
V: TRBV5-1
size: many
D: TRBD1
length: 14
CDR3: CASSSQGTQETQYF
DNA: TGCGCCAGCAGCTCACAGGGGACCCAAGAGACCCAGTACTTC

J: TRBJ2-3
V: TRBV5-6
size: NA
D: NA
length: 13
CDR3: CASSLVYTDTQYF
DNA: TGTGCCAGCAGCTTGGTATATACAGATACGCAGTATTTT

J: TRBJ1-5
V: TRBV18
size: NA
D: NA
length: 15
CDR3: CASSPRGDSNQPQHF
DNA: TGTGCCAGCTCACCCCGGGGAGATAGCAATCAGCCCCAGCATTTT

J: TRBJ2-5
V: TRBV5-1
size: few
D: NA
length: 14
CDR3: CASSKRAGQETQYF
DNA: TGCGCCAGCAGCAAAAGAGCGGGTCAAGAGACCCAGTACTTC

J: TRBJ1-1
V: TRBV11-1
size: few
D: TRBD1
length: 19
CDR3: CASSSPFRDRAYHYTEAFF
DNA: TGTGCCAGCAGCTCCCCGTTCCGGGACAGGGCCTACCATTACACTGAAGCTTTCTTT

J: TRBJ1-2
V: TRBV7-2
size: many
D: TRBD1
length: 16
CDR3: CASSRNSGQGWDGYTF
DNA: TGTGCCAGCAGCCGAAATAGCGGACAGGGCTGGGATGGCTACACCTTC

J: TRBJ2-5
V: TRBV12-3/TRBV12-4
size: many
D: TRBD2
length: 13
CDR3: CASSLWGGETQYF
DNA: TGTGCCAGCAGTTTATGGGGGGGTGAGACCCAGTACTTC

J: TRBJ2-2
V: TRBV12-3/TRBV12-4
size: many
D: NA
length: 19
CDR3: CASSSTSGPTLTKVGELFF
DNA: TGTGCCAGCAGTTCCACATCCGGACCAACCCTAACTAAAGTCGGGGAGCTGTTTTTT

J: TRBJ2-3
V: TRBV4-1
size: NA
D: NA
length: 12
CDR3: CASRHGTDTQYF
DNA: TGCGCCAGCAGGCACGGGACCGATACGCAGTATTTT